There are a few counts of the clone carrying this T cell receptor (beta chain). Per germline, CDR1 MNHEY and CDR2 SVGAGI. The ends were cut back, 7 bases at V and 8 bases at J, with 12 bases in the middle. This CDR3 has 13 amino acids. This sample is drawn from a study of T cell repertoires and HLA-DP antigens. Overall study: In vitro CD4+ alloreactivity was against HeLa-presented HLA-DP. The donors, ranging 18-to-29 to 60-to-69 years, included a couple of males and one female. Study-level results: Against one allele, clones undetected before culture averaged about 35%; against the other, 50% to 65%.

Measured with immunoSEQ multiplex PCR; TCRdb has only the in-frame clones, and not every one. The sample contains about 2,500 clones, about two thirds of which appear only once. HeLa cells expressing allogeneic DPB1 restimulated the roughly 16-day-expanded CD4+ cells for 24 h. Stimulation used HeLa cells expressing transduced HLA-DPA1/DPB1, HLA-DM, invariant chain and CD80. Negative selection yielded untouched CD4+ T cells of average approximately 98% purity. The sequence was obtained from a man between 60 and 75 years old in good health and CMV-seronegative. The sample taken for sequencing was CD137- CD4+ T cells from cultured PBMCs. The chain links TRBV6-5 to TRBJ1-6; D is ambiguous. CDR3: CASTPTRDSPLHF. The CDR3, as DNA: TGTGCCAGCACTCCTACCCGGGATTCACCCCTCCACTTT.